What follows are 21 T cell receptor beta chains derived from one specimen sequenced in a study of T-cell reconstitution after alpha-beta-depleted transplantation in children. Using unique molecular identifiers, the investigators prepared the TCRbeta library. TCRdb reprocessed the PCR reads via MiXCR and lists one record per CDR3 protein. The sample shows nearly 400,000 distinct CDR3 sequences, around 20% of them seen only once. Sequenced here: PBMCs from the stem cell graft donor, sampled from the stem cell graft. The receptors derive from a human donor who donated a stem cell graft to a child with acute myeloid leukemia.

This clonotype occurred a few times. CDR3 sequence (DNA): TGCGCCAGCAGCCTCGGACAGGGGGGCGGCGTGGGCTATGGCTACACCTTC. It codes for CASSLGQGGGVGYGYTF. The J gene is TRBJ1-2, the V gene TRBV5-1; the match to TRBD1 covers 10 bases. The CDR3 totals 17 residues. Unmatched junction bases numbered 13, after V lost 4 bases and J lost 4 bases. Germline-derived CDR1 and CDR2 are SGHRS and YFSETQ.

The V gene is TRBV10-3, the J gene TRBJ2-5, with TRBD1 identical over 7 bases. Germline lookup yields CDR1 ENHRY and CDR2 SYGVKD. CDR3 length: 15 amino acids. The trim removed 4 bases at V and 4 bases at J, leaving 9 bases unmatched. The CDR3 sequence is CAISADRSGSETQYF. CDR3 sequence (DNA): TGTGCCATCAGTGCGGACAGGTCCGGTTCAGAGACCCAGTACTTC.

This clonotype came up many times. V gene TRBV29-1 combines with J gene TRBJ2-1, with D possibly matching TRBD1 (7 bases). This CDR3 is 13 amino acids long. Trimming stripped 6 bases from V and 9 bases from J, with 18 bases between. From germline, CDR1 is SQVTM and CDR2 ANQGSEA. The CDR3 loop reads CSVAGQSLSEQFF. The DNA for the CDR3 is TGCAGCGTCGCGGGACAGTCTCTTTCTGAGCAGTTCTTC.

In its sample, this clonotype was seen many times. The V call is TRBV6-1, the J call TRBJ2-3; 9 positions match TRBD1. V lost 6 bases, J lost 6 bases, and 7 bases stayed unmatched. The germline gives CDR1 MNHNS, CDR2 SASEGT. CDR3 length: 14 amino acids. CDR3 sequence reads: CASSPDRGRDTQYF. The CDR3 DNA sequence: TGTGCCAGCAGCCCGGACAGGGGTCGGGATACGCAGTATTTT.

This chain uses TRBV6-5 with TRBJ2-7; TRBD2 matches at 8 bases. Germline assignment: CDR1 MNHEY and CDR2 SVGAGI. CDR3 size: 15 residues. V dropped 2 bases and J dropped 6; count of bases not matched to a gene: 9. The CDR3: CASSYDGGAIGEQYF. Here the CDR3 DNA reads TGTGCCAGCAGTTACGACGGGGGGGCAATCGGCGAGCAGTACTTC.

This clonotype showed up many times. The chain is built from TRBV11-2 and TRBJ2-1, with 12 positions matching TRBD2. V lost 0 bases to trimming and J lost 9 bases; unmatched junction nucleotides: 9. The CDR3 has 17 amino acids. Germline V gene sequence: CDR1 SGHAT, CDR2 FQNNGV. CDR3 bases: TGTGCCAGCAGCTTAGATGGGCGACTAGCGGGAGTTGGTGAGCAGTTCTTC. This sequence encodes CASSLDGRLAGVGEQFF.

This clonotype was picked up many times. This sequence joins TRBV5-1 and TRBJ2-7; D unresolved. This CDR3 region has 14 residues. V lost 4 bases and J 1 base, leaving 12 bases between the germline ends. Germline values: CDR1 SGHRS, CDR2 YFSETQ. This CDR3 reads CASSNQAGSYEQYF. DNA for the CDR3: TGCGCCAGCAGCAATCAGGCCGGTTCCTACGAGCAGTACTTC.

The sample holds a few counts of this clonotype. The rearrangement links TRBV5-1 to TRBJ2-5; D is ambiguous. V was clipped by 0 bases and J by 1 base, with 10 bases between them. Germline V gene sequence: CDR1 SGHRS, CDR2 YFSETQ. The CDR3 is made up of 15 amino acids. The CDR3 protein is CASSLEGSRQETQYF. The CDR3 coding sequence is TGCGCCAGCAGCTTGGAGGGTTCCCGCCAAGAGACCCAGTACTTC.

Many counts were recorded for this clonotype. The genes are TRBV4-3 and TRBJ2-7; D remains unclear. CDR3 length equals 15 residues. The germline V gene encodes CDR1 LGHNA and CDR2 YSLEER. The V gene lost 1 base and the J gene lost 3 bases, with 13 bases spanning the gap. In nucleotides, the CDR3 is TGCGCCAGCAGCCAAGTTGGGATGGGCAACTACGAGCAGTACTTC. Its protein is CASSQVGMGNYEQYF.

The V gene is TRBV5-1, the J gene TRBJ2-3; 10 bases line up with TRBD2. The CDR3 length is 16 residues. Trimming cost V 0 bases and J 2 bases; bases outside gene matches: 3. Germline V gene data show CDR1 as SGHRS and CDR2 as YFSETQ. CDR3 DNA sequence: TGCGCCAGCAGCTTGGCTCTAGCGGGAGTCACAGATACGCAGTATTTT. This gives the protein CASSLALAGVTDTQYF.

Only a few counts were recorded for this clonotype. This chain joins TRBV4-1 and TRBJ2-7; no clear D gene. The germline gives CDR1 MGHRA, CDR2 YSYEKL. This CDR3 is built from 13 residues. V was pared by 0 bases and J by 9 bases, with 12 bases between. The CDR3 sequence is CASSQEPHAGQYF. In DNA form, the CDR3 reads TGCGCCAGCAGCCAAGAGCCCCACGCAGGGCAGTACTTC.

The rearrangement joins TRBV28 to TRBJ2-1; D perhaps matches TRBD1 (6 bases). CDR3 size: 12 residues. Trimming pared 7 bases from V and 8 bases from J, leaving 12 bases between. Germline-derived CDR1 and CDR2 are MDHEN and SYDVKM. The CDR3 reads CASTSTGYEQFF. CDR3 coding DNA: TGTGCCAGCACTTCAACAGGGTATGAGCAGTTCTTC. The entire variable domain, with the rest obtained from reference TRBV28 and TRBJ2-1, is as follows: DVKVTQSSRYLVKRTGEKVFLECVQDMDHENMFWYRQDPGLGLRLIYFSYDVKMKEKGDIPEGYSVSREKKERFSLILESASTNQTSMYLCASTSTGYEQFFGPGTRLTVL.

The CDR3 nucleotides read TGTGCCAGCAGTGAATTGCGGGAGGGCACAGATACGCAGTATTTT. Residues: CASSELREGTDTQYF. V and J are TRBV2 and TRBJ2-3; 8 positions agree with TRBD2. Trimming took 2 bases from V and 1 from J; bases not matched to a gene: 2. Germline V CDR1 and CDR2: SNHLY, FYNNEI. This CDR3 contains 15 residues.

The chain carries TRBV5-1 and TRBJ2-5; weak D call: TRBD1 (6 bases). The CDR3 totals 12 residues. The germline CDR1 and CDR2 sequences are SGHRS and YFSETQ. V lost 4 bases and J 14 bases, leaving 18 bases between the germline ends. In DNA form, the CDR3 reads TGCGCCAGCAGCCCAACAACAGGGCACCTCTACTTC. Protein sequence: CASSPTTGHLYF. The variable domain in full, completed from reference TRBV5-1 and TRBJ2-5, reads KAGVTQTPRYLIKTRGQQVTLSCSPISGHRSVSWYQQTPGQGLQFLFEYFSETQRNKGNFPGRFSGRQFSNSRSEMNVSTLELGDSALYLCASSPTTGHLYFGPGTRLLVL.

The rearrangement joins TRBV5-1 to TRBJ2-7; D might be TRBD1 (5 bases). V was cut by 0 bases and J by 6 bases, with 22 bases left in between. CDR1 and CDR2 from the germline V gene are SGHRS and YFSETQ. This CDR3 is built from 17 residues. The chain's CDR3 is CASSLALTQGIKGEQYF. In DNA form, the CDR3 reads TGCGCCAGCAGCTTGGCCCTTACCCAGGGTATTAAGGGCGAGCAGTACTTC.

A single count supports this clonotype. The DNA for the CDR3 is TGTGCCAGCGTCGTAACGGGCCATCAGCCCCAGCATTTT. Amino acid sequence: CASVVTGHQPQHF. This chain joins TRBV7-8 and TRBJ1-5; D ambiguous. Trimming removed 8 bases at V and 5 bases at J, with 13 bases between. The germline CDR1 and CDR2 sequences are SGHVS and FQNEAQ. This CDR3 has 13 residues.

The table lists this clonotype with a few counts. DNA of the CDR3: TGTGCCAGCAGTGACGTACGGATAACCCAGAGCACAGATACGCAGTATTTT. It encodes CASSDVRITQSTDTQYF. The V and J genes are TRBV6-2 or TRBV6-3 and TRBJ2-3, with unresolved D. Germline V CDR1 and CDR2: MNHEY, SVGEGT. The CDR3 runs to 17 residues. V lost 5 bases, J lost 0 bases, and 18 bases lay in between.

The rearrangement links TRBV5-1 to TRBJ2-7; D might be TRBD1 (5 bases). V lost 0 bases to trimming and J lost 7 bases, with 17 bases between them. The CDR3 runs 15 residues. The germline V gene has CDR1 SGHRS and CDR2 YFSETQ. CDR3 in amino acids: CASSLGLGAPGEQYF. CDR3 DNA: TGCGCCAGCAGCTTGGGCCTAGGGGCACCTGGGGAGCAGTACTTC.

This clonotype turned up a few times. DNA for the CDR3: TGTGCCACCAGTGATTTGATGACTAGCGGGAGCATCAATGAGCAGTTCTTC. Its protein product is CATSDLMTSGSINEQFF. This chain links TRBV24-1 with TRBJ2-1, with TRBD2 matching 12 bases. The CDR3 is 17 amino acids. V gave up 0 bases and J gave up 6 bases; unmatched junction bases: 5. Germline CDR1 reads KGHDR; CDR2 reads SFDVKD.

This clonotype came up a few times. The chain employs TRBV7-9 and TRBJ2-7; unclear D gene. The germline V and J ends were trimmed by 5 bases and 5 bases, with 13 bases remaining between them. The CDR3 runs 13 residues. The germline V gene has CDR1 SEHNR and CDR2 FQNEAQ (reference sequence). The CDR3 loop is CASSPTPGDEQYF. CDR3 coding DNA: TGTGCCAGCAGCCCTACCCCAGGAGACGAGCAGTACTTC.

This clonotype came up a few times. The chain joins TRBV4-1 to TRBJ1-6; D not resolved. The CDR3 is 18 amino acids. The V and J ends lost 3 bases and 1 base respectively, with 16 bases between them. The germline V gene has CDR1 MGHRA and CDR2 YSYEKL. The CDR3 sequence: CASSHSFRGESYNSPLHF. The CDR3 region has the DNA TGCGCCAGCAGCCATTCTTTCCGGGGAGAGTCCTATAATTCACCCCTCCACTTT.